What follows is one TCR beta chain and its context. What it binds is not known. The data were obtained in a study of T cells in Graves' hyperthyroidism and ophthalmopathy. Study-wide results and caveats: Among clonotypes expanded in thyroid above 0.001, most were also found in blood.

TCR beta CDR3 sequences were amplified from RNA transcripts. With the HTBI primer set, the TCR CDR3 went through a first round of RT-PCR. TCRdb redid the calling of the multiplex PCR reads with MiXCR, one entry per CDR3 protein. The repertoire has 200,000 to 300,000 distinct CDR3 sequences, approximately 24% of them found once; the top ten carry approximately 32%. The origin of this receptor is a woman aged 40-49 years with Graves' ophthalmopathy. Sequencing was performed on blood.

CDR3 residues: CASSLTGQGGQPQHF. The CDR3 coding sequence is TGCGCCAGCAGCTTGACGGGACAGGGAGGCCAGCCCCAGCATTTT. V gene TRBV5-1 combines with J gene TRBJ1-5; 9 bases are a match to TRBD1. The J segment lost 7 bases and the V segment lost 1 base, leaving 6 bases of the junction unmatched. The CDR3 has 15 residues. Germline loops: CDR1 SGHRS, CDR2 YFSETQ. The entire variable domain, with the rest obtained from reference TRBV5-1 and TRBJ1-5, is as follows: KAGVTQTPRYLIKTRGQQVTLSCSPISGHRSVSWYQQTPGQGLQFLFEYFSETQRNKGNFPGRFSGRQFSNSRSEMNVSTLELGDSALYLCASSLTGQGGQPQHFGDGTRLSIL.